The text below deals with one T cell receptor beta chain. The target antigen is unknown. These data originate in a study of memory CD4+ T cells and cytomegalovirus serostatus. As handled by the study authors: Out-of-frame sequences were removed, leaving 2 million to 2.5 million distinct TCRbeta sequences. Some clones are missing from TCRdb's copy, which holds only in-frame ones; the method was immunoSEQ multiplex PCR. The D gene and trimming were derived from the DNA, and the V and J assignments and clone size from that table. The top ten hold nearly 0.8% of the sample, which has about 82,000 clones, approximately 80% seen once. The sort gate was single viable CD3+CD4+CD8-CD45RO+ cells for memory CD4+ T cells. Total CD4+ T cells were enriched by CD4 positive selection. Germline-derived CDR1 and CDR2 are LNHDA and SQIVND (reference sequence). The CDR3 consists of 12 residues. V was trimmed by 5 bases and J by 4 bases, leaving 8 bases between them.

General study results and limits: About 40% of the 164 known CMV-associated TCRbeta sequences appeared in CD4+ memory. Suggested: most of the CMV-linked TCR signature lies in CD4+ memory cells.

This chain links TRBV19 with TRBJ1-2; a possible D gene is TRBD1 (6 bases). The source is an adult in good health and CMV-seronegative. The specimen sequenced was memory CD4+ T cells from blood. The DNA for the CDR3 is TGTGCCAGTAGTCCGACAGGCTATGGCTACACCTTC. Translation gives CASSPTGYGYTF.